This entry lists 21 T cell receptor beta chains sequenced from one sample in a study of T cell repertoires in cytomegalovirus infection. In TCRdb, the reads were re-called with MiXCR into one record per CDR3 protein. This repertoire shows 490,000 or so distinct CDR3 sequences, about 11% found once; its top ten account for 10%. The material sequenced was PBMCs. These receptors were obtained from a human donor in good health (CMV status not recorded). Some clones in this sample may be carry-over from other donors' samples.

J is TRBJ2-7 and V is TRBV29-1; 7 nucleotides align to TRBD2. CDR1 is SQVTM and CDR2 is ANQGSEA in the germline V gene. This CDR3 is 13 amino acids long. V lost 5 bases to trimming and J lost 0 bases; unmatched junction nucleotides: 4. The CDR3 reads CSVKGGSSYEQYF. CDR3 nucleotide sequence: TGCAGCGTTAAGGGCGGGAGCTCCTACGAGCAGTACTTC.

In its sample, this clonotype was seen many times. The chain carries TRBV5-1 and TRBJ2-2, with D tentatively TRBD1 or TRBD2 (6 bases each). Germline V gene data show CDR1 as SGHRS and CDR2 as YFSETQ. Trimming cost V 4 bases and J 4 bases, with 17 bases left between them. CDR3 length: 16 residues. CDR3 sequence (DNA): TGCGCCAGCAGCCCGCTTGGGGGGCGAGTCACCGGGGAGCTGTTTTTT. Its protein product is CASSPLGGRVTGELFF.

The V call is TRBV12-3 or TRBV12-4, the J call TRBJ1-1; the D gene is possibly TRBD1 (6 bases). Trimming stripped 1 base from V and 3 bases from J, with 12 bases between. The CDR3 extends over 15 amino acids. This chain's CDR3 is CASSLGIGGYTEAFF. The CDR3 coding sequence is TGTGCCAGCAGTTTAGGTATCGGGGGCTACACTGAAGCTTTCTTT.

This clonotype has a count of ten or more. CDR3 nucleotide sequence: TGTGCCAGCAGCCCGATCACAGGGGGCTTAAATCAGCCCCAGCATTTT. It translates to CASSPITGGLNQPQHF. This chain joins TRBV12-3 or TRBV12-4 and TRBJ1-5; 9 bases map to TRBD1. The CDR3 sequence is 16 residues long. Trimming removed 6 bases from V and 4 bases from J; junction bases left unmatched: 10.

This clonotype was picked up many times. The V gene is TRBV7-3, the J gene TRBJ2-1; 9 bases line up with TRBD2. Germline V gene data show CDR1 as SGHTA and CDR2 as FQGTGA. This CDR3 contains 16 residues. Losses at the gene ends were 0 bases for V and 7 bases for J; bases not matched to a gene: 7. The CDR3 here is CASSLTQLAGRNEQFF. CDR3 coding DNA: TGTGCCAGCAGCTTAACGCAGCTAGCGGGACGGAATGAGCAGTTCTTC.

This clonotype was observed at least ten times. V usage is TRBV7-6 and J usage is TRBJ2-1; D may be TRBD2 (6 bases). V was clipped by 1 base and J by 3 bases, with 13 bases between them. Per germline, CDR1 SGHVS and CDR2 FNYEAQ. CDR3 length: 16 residues. This chain's CDR3 is CASSLVVGRGYNEQFF. The CDR3 DNA reads as TGTGCCAGCAGCTTAGTGGTGGGGCGGGGCTACAATGAGCAGTTCTTC.

V and J are TRBV3-1 and TRBJ1-1; D gene unclear. The germline CDR1 and CDR2 sequences are LGHDT and YNNKEL (reference sequence). Trimming took off 0 bases at V and 0 bases at J, with 5 bases between the two ends. The CDR3 covers 14 residues. The chain's CDR3 is CASSQEGVNTEAFF. The CDR3 DNA reads TGTGCCAGCAGCCAAGAAGGCGTGAACACTGAAGCTTTCTTT. The whole variable domain, filled in from reference TRBV3-1 and TRBJ1-1, reads DTAVSQTPKYLVTQMGNDKSIKCEQNLGHDTMYWYKQDSKKFLKIMFSYNNKELIINETVPNRFSPKSPDKAHLNLHINSLELGDSAVYFCASSQEGVNTEAFFGQGTRLTVV.

With regard to this clonotype: A much larger clone lies one base from this, so it may be a read error. The rearrangement uses TRBV18 and TRBJ2-5, with unresolved D. The CDR3 extends over 14 amino acids. The V gene's germline CDR1 is KGHSH and CDR2 LQKENI. Trimming removed 5 bases from V and 7 bases from J, with 17 bases in between. The CDR3 here is CASSSSPDVGTQYF. In nucleotides, the CDR3 is TGTGCCAGCTCATCCTCCCCGGATGTGGGGACCCAGTACTTC.

This clonotype has ten or more counts. The V gene is TRBV7-8, the J gene TRBJ1-1; perhaps TRBD1 as D (6 bases). The V end was cut by 5 bases, the J end by 0 bases, with 13 bases between. The CDR3 length is 15 residues. Germline values: CDR1 SGHVS, CDR2 FQNEAQ. In DNA form, the CDR3 reads TGTGCCAGCAGCACCAACAGGGTAATGAACACTGAAGCTTTCTTT. Protein sequence: CASSTNRVMNTEAFF.

This clonotype was detected a few times. This rearrangement joins TRBV9 to TRBJ2-7; D unclear. This CDR3 comprises 13 residues. The germline V and J ends were trimmed by 1 base and 1 base, with 6 bases remaining between them. Germline CDR1 is SGDLS and CDR2 is YYNGEE. CDR3 sequence: CASSVSHSYEQYF. The DNA of the CDR3 is TGTGCCAGCAGCGTAAGTCATTCCTACGAGCAGTACTTC. The complete variable domain, with remaining parts taken from reference TRBV9 and TRBJ2-7, reads DSGVTQTPKHLITATGQRVTLRCSPRSGDLSVYWYQQSLDQGLQFLIQYYNGEERAKGNILERFSAQQFPDLHSELNLSSLELGDSALYFCASSVSHSYEQYFGPGTRLTVT.

The chain has TRBV5-5 and TRBJ1-2, with unresolved D. Trimming pared 0 bases from V and 2 bases from J, leaving 5 bases between. Germline-derived CDR1 and CDR2 are SGHKS and YYEKEE (reference sequence). This CDR3 region has 13 residues. CDR3 region: CASSLVTNYGYTF. CDR3 in DNA: TGTGCCAGCAGCTTGGTCACCAACTATGGCTACACCTTC.

This chain links TRBV29-1 with TRBJ2-7; no firm D call. The CDR3 extends over 15 amino acids. Germline V gene sequence: CDR1 SQVTM, CDR2 ANQGSEA. V was shortened by 1 base and J by 3 bases, with 16 bases between the two germline ends. The CDR3 sequence is CSVEGETRGIYEQYF. As DNA, the CDR3 is TGCAGCGTTGAAGGAGAAACTCGAGGAATCTACGAGCAGTACTTC.

This clonotype occurred many times. The rearrangement uses TRBV6-5 and TRBJ2-3; the D is unclear. V was trimmed by 0 bases and J by 5 bases, leaving 12 bases between them. The CDR3 is 15 amino acids. Per germline, CDR1 MNHEY and CDR2 SVGAGI. The CDR3 bases are TGTGCCAGCAGTTACTCGCCCTCTCGGGTAGATACGCAGTATTTT. Its translation: CASSYSPSRVDTQYF.

As to this clonotype: A read error is possible here, since a much larger clone lies one base away. The chain recombines TRBV5-1 with TRBJ2-3; tentatively, D is TRBD2 (6 bases). Between the trimmed V and J ends, which lost 1 base and 2 bases, there was a span of 14 bases. This CDR3 contains 16 residues. Germline V gene data show CDR1 as SGHRS and CDR2 as YFSETQ. In nucleotides, the CDR3 is TGCGCCAGCAGCTTGAGGACGGGAGAGTTCACAGATACGCAGTATTTT. Residues: CASSLRTGEFTDTQYF.

The J gene is TRBJ2-3, the V gene TRBV9, with 9 bases matching TRBD2. Trimming removed 0 bases from V and 6 bases from J; junction bases left unmatched: 5. Germline V gene data show CDR1 as SGDLS and CDR2 as YYNGEE. This CDR3 is 15 amino acids long. Written as DNA, the CDR3 is TGTGCCAGCAGCGTAGGAATAGCGGGAGTCGATACGCAGTATTTT. It translates to CASSVGIAGVDTQYF.

This clonotype has ten or more counts. V usage is TRBV2 and J usage is TRBJ2-1, with a tentative D call TRBD2 (6 bases). Trimming stripped 4 bases from V and 4 bases from J, with 11 bases between. The CDR3 consists of 14 residues. Germline loops: CDR1 SNHLY, CDR2 FYNNEI. CDR3 amino acids: CASSGLARYNEQFF. The CDR3, as DNA: TGTGCCAGCAGTGGCCTAGCGCGATACAATGAGCAGTTCTTC.

This clonotype was observed many times. The chain has TRBV29-1 and TRBJ2-5; 9 nucleotides line up with TRBD2. The CDR3 contains 14 residues. V gave up 6 bases and J gave up 5 bases; unmatched junction bases: 10. CDR1 SQVTM and CDR2 ANQGSEA come from the germline V gene. The CDR3: CSVEGLAGGETQYF. The CDR3, as DNA: TGCAGCGTGGAGGGACTAGCTGGGGGGGAGACCCAGTACTTC.

This clonotype was counted many times. CDR3 residues: CASSPRRRPCNQPQHF. The DNA of the CDR3 is TGTGCCAGCAGCCCTCGACGGCGGCCCTGCAATCAGCCCCAGCATTTT. The chain is built from TRBV7-3 and TRBJ1-5; D is uncertain. Germline values: CDR1 SGHTA, CDR2 FQGTGA. V lost 5 bases to trimming and J lost 2 bases, with 16 bases between them. The CDR3 sequence is 16 residues long.

Concerning this clonotype: An end of the junction differs from the germline gene, which may be a read error. V and J are TRBV9 and TRBJ2-1, with D possibly TRBD2 on 5 matching bases. CDR3 size: 16 residues. Germline CDR1 is SGDLS and CDR2 is YYNGEE. The CDR3 DNA follows: TGTGCCAGCAGCGTAGCGGGAATGGTAGGGTACAATGAACAGTTCTTC. It is translated as CASSVAGMVGYNEQFF.

In regard to this clonotype: This could be a read error, since a much larger clone is one nucleotide away. The gene calls are TRBV10-3 and TRBJ2-5; the match to TRBD2 covers 10 bases. The CDR3 extends over 18 amino acids. Germline loops: CDR1 ENHRY, CDR2 SYGVKD. The CDR3 region is CVISDPTLAGDWQETQYF. CDR3 nucleotides: TGTGTCATCAGTGACCCGACCCTAGCGGGAGATTGGCAAGAGACCCAGTACTTC.

This clonotype has a count of ten or more. The chain uses TRBV7-9 and TRBJ2-3; the match to TRBD2 covers 12 bases. The CDR3 is 16 amino acids. Germline trimming cut 7 bases from V and 2 bases from J; bases unmatched to any gene: 7. Germline V gene data show CDR1 as SEHNR and CDR2 as FQNEAQ (reference sequence). CDR3 bases: TGTGCCAGCATCTCAGGGACTAGCGGGCACACAGATACGCAGTATTTT. Translating it yields CASISGTSGHTDTQYF.